This T cell receptor (beta chain) was recorded in a study of shared clonotypes between healthy human individuals. Donors were Caucasian adults residing in Nashville, Tennessee, USA. A word on this clone: Other DNA variants within this sample encode the same CDR3.

Replicate PCRs from sorted subsets contained 200 ng DNA, which is 31,000 or so T cell genomes. The repertoire was sequenced with immunoSEQ multiplex PCR; TCRdb's copy has only in-frame clones and lacks some. The table lists 2 million to 3 million clones, 80% to 95% of them singletons. Germline V gene lookup returns CDR1 MDHEN and CDR2 SYDVKM. The V end lost 1 base, the J end lost 1 base, and 6 bases lay between the germline ends. The CDR3 sequence is 14 residues long. The chain links TRBV28 to TRBJ2-3; D remains ambiguous. This TCR came from a young man in good health. Some clones in this sample may be carry-over from other donors' samples. Sequencing was performed on naive CD4+ T cells from PBMCs. Subset meaning: CD45RA+ positively selected. CDR3 in amino acids: CASSLSGRTDTQYF. DNA of the CDR3: TGTGCCAGCAGTTTATCAGGTCGCACAGATACGCAGTATTTT.